The 5 T cell receptor beta chains in this list originate from one sample, sequenced in a study of identical twins. TCRdb reanalysed the 5' RACE reads using MiXCR and keeps one entry per CDR3 protein. The sample has 15,000 to 20,000 distinct CDR3 sequences, 69% seen once; the top ten hold 5.9%. Sequences were obtained from memory (CD45RO+) T cells sorted from blood. The receptors stem from a woman in her late teens or twenties in good health. This table probably holds off-target reads from a library built for another chain.

The rearrangement joins TRBV29-1 to TRBJ2-3; D may be TRBD1 (6 bases). Per germline, CDR1 SQVTM and CDR2 ANQGSEA. This CDR3 has 13 amino acids. With 4 bases removed from V and 1 base from J, the gap between germline ends came to 9 bases. The CDR3 loop reads CSVGGRGTDTQYF. CDR3 nucleotides: TGCAGCGTTGGGGGGCGGGGCACAGATACGCAGTATTTT.

The chain couples TRBV7-9 to TRBJ2-1; 11 nucleotides agree with TRBD2. Looked up from germline, CDR1 is SEHNR and CDR2 is FQNEAQ (reference sequence). V lost 6 bases and J lost 9; bases outside the gene matches: 16. CDR3 length equals 17 residues. The CDR3 region is CASSMRLAGTLRGEQFF. The CDR3, as DNA: TGTGCCAGCAGTATGAGACTAGCGGGAACCCTTAGGGGTGAGCAGTTCTTC.

V usage is TRBV7-2 and J usage is TRBJ2-4, with a tentative D call TRBD1 (6 bases). Germline V lookup: CDR1 SGHTA, CDR2 FQGNSA. Trimming shortened V by 1 base and J by 8 bases, and 12 bases separated the two germline ends. The CDR3 covers 14 residues. The CDR3 DNA sequence: TGTGCCAGCAGCTTAGTTCCAGGGGTACACATTCAGTACTTC. It yields the protein CASSLVPGVHIQYF.

This clonotype was detected only a few times. The V and J genes are TRBV12-3 or TRBV12-4 and TRBJ2-7, with TRBD1 matching 8 bases. The V gene end was trimmed by 0 bases and the J gene end by 5 bases; junction bases not matched to a gene: 3. This CDR3 spans 14 amino acids. The CDR3 DNA sequence: TGTGCCAGCAGTTTAGCGCAGGGGGCGCACGAGCAGTACTTC. Encoded protein: CASSLAQGAHEQYF.

The genes are TRBV5-4 and TRBJ2-3; D assignment may be TRBD1 or TRBD2 (5 bases each). Germline CDR1 reads SGHNT; CDR2 reads YYREEE (reference sequence). V lost 4 bases and J 4 bases, leaving 10 bases between the germline ends. This CDR3 is built from 13 residues. CDR3 loop: CASSPRGADTQYF. The CDR3 DNA reads TGTGCCAGCAGCCCGCGAGGGGCAGATACGCAGTATTTT.